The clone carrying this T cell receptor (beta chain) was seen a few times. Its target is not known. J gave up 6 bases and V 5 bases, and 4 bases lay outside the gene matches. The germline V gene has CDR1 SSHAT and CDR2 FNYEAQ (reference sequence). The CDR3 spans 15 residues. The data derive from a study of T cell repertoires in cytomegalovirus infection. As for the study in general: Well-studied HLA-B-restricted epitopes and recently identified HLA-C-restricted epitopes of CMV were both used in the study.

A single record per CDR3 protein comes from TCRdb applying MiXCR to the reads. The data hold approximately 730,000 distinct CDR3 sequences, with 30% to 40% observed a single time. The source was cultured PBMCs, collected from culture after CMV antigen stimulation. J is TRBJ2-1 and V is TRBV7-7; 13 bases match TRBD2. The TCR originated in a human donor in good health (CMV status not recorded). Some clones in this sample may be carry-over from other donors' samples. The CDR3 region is CASSELAGGINEQFF. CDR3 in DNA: TGTGCCAGCAGCGAACTAGCGGGAGGGATCAATGAGCAGTTCTTC.